Shown below are 27 T cell receptor beta chains from a single sample sequenced in a study of cytomegalovirus exposure and HLA in healthy donors. The primer mix had 60 Vbeta and 13 Jbeta primers. Clones were read by immunoSEQ multiplex PCR, and TCRdb kept only the in-frame ones, dropping some. The sample includes 250,000 or so clones, over 70% seen only once; the top ten take less than 8.5%. The sequenced sample consisted of PBMCs. The origin of the receptors is a woman aged 55-70 years in good health and CMV-seropositive.

The count of this clone is one. The chain combines TRBV27 with TRBJ2-7, with D perhaps matching TRBD1 (6 bases). CDR3 length: 12 residues. Germline loops: CDR1 MNHEY, CDR2 SMNVEV (reference sequence). V was cut by 3 bases and J by 12 bases, with 15 bases left in between. CDR3 in amino acids: CASSLPQGSRYF. As DNA, the CDR3 is TGTGCCAGCAGTTTGCCACAGGGATCGCGGTACTTC.

The V gene is TRBV23-1, the J gene TRBJ2-1, with 8 bases lining up with TRBD1. TRBV23-1 is an ORF; its function is uncertain. J was trimmed by 7 bases and V by 11 bases; bases with no gene match: 16. The CDR3 runs to 15 residues. The CDR3 loop reads CAGPQAGGAGNEQFF. Here the CDR3 DNA reads TGCGCCGGTCCCCAAGCAGGGGGCGCCGGGAATGAGCAGTTCTTC.

The chain is built from TRBV11-2 and TRBJ1-4; no clear D gene. The length of the CDR3 is 13 residues. The V gene's germline CDR1 is SGHAT and CDR2 FQNNGV. V shed 3 bases and J shed 6 bases, with 8 bases lying between them. CDR3 sequence: CASSFSLYEKLFF. The CDR3 nucleotides read TGTGCCAGCAGCTTCTCCCTCTATGAAAAACTGTTTTTT.

This rearrangement joins TRBV10-3 to TRBJ1-3; D might be TRBD1 (6 bases). The CDR3 loop spans 16 amino acids. V was cut by 0 bases and J by 2 bases, with 11 bases left in between. CDR1 and CDR2 (germline): ENHRY, SYGVKD. CDR3 residues: CAISESRGGAGNTIYF. In nucleotides, the CDR3 is TGTGCCATCAGTGAGTCGCGAGGGGGAGCTGGAAACACCATATATTTT.

This chain uses TRBV5-1 with TRBJ2-5; 16 bases align to TRBD2. Germline assignment: CDR1 SGHRS and CDR2 YFSETQ. Trimming cost V 3 bases and J 5 bases; bases outside gene matches: 4. CDR3 length: 16 residues. CDR3 DNA sequence: TGCGCCAGCAGCTCGGGACTAGCGGGAGGGCCCGAGACCCAGTACTTC. Protein product: CASSSGLAGGPETQYF.

The chain has TRBV5-4 and TRBJ2-2; 7 bases match TRBD1. V gave up 0 bases and J gave up 4 bases; unmatched junction bases: 9. The CDR3 has 17 amino acids. Germline V gene data show CDR1 as SGHNT and CDR2 as YYREEE (reference sequence). Here the CDR3 reads CASSLGQTGLGTGELFF. DNA of the CDR3: TGTGCCAGCAGCTTGGGACAGACAGGGTTGGGCACCGGGGAGCTGTTTTTT.

This chain joins TRBV5-1 and TRBJ2-1, with 9 bases matching TRBD2. This CDR3 contains 15 residues. The V gene's germline CDR1 is SGHRS and CDR2 YFSETQ. Trimming at V came to 1 base and at J to 6 bases, leaving 5 bases not matched to a gene. The chain's CDR3 is CASSLPTSGFNEQFF. Here the CDR3 DNA reads TGCGCCAGCAGCTTGCCGACTAGCGGCTTCAATGAGCAGTTCTTC.

The gene calls are TRBV4-1 and TRBJ2-1; 9 nucleotides agree with TRBD1. Germline V lookup: CDR1 MGHRA, CDR2 YSYEKL. V was pared by 1 base and J by 9 bases, with 4 bases of the junction left unmatched. This CDR3 is 14 amino acids long. The CDR3 nucleotides read TGCGCCAGCAGCCAAGGGCCGGGACAGGGTGAGCAGTTCTTC. Residues: CASSQGPGQGEQFF.

V is TRBV27 and J is TRBJ2-7; TRBD2 matches 8 bases. J lost 7 bases, V lost 3 bases, and 14 bases had no gene match. The V gene's germline CDR1 is MNHEY and CDR2 SMNVEV (reference sequence). The CDR3 sequence is 16 residues long. The CDR3 DNA reads as TGTGCCAGCAGTTTGGGTGAGGGACTAGGAAGTAAAGAGCAGTACTTC. This codes for CASSLGEGLGSKEQYF.

The chain employs TRBV6-1 and TRBJ1-1, with 7 positions matching TRBD1. The CDR3 runs to 15 residues. With 2 bases clipped from V and 1 base from J, the junction kept 4 bases outside the gene matches. Germline CDR1 reads MNHNS; CDR2 reads SASEGT. Here the CDR3 DNA reads TGTGCCAGCAGTGAACTAAGACAGGGGAACACTGAAGCTTTCTTT. It is translated as CASSELRQGNTEAFF.

V and J are TRBV7-2 and TRBJ2-3; 14 bases are a match to TRBD2. V shed 5 bases and J 11 bases; nucleotides not matched to a gene: 9. The CDR3 has 15 residues. Germline V gives CDR1 SGHTA, CDR2 FQGNSA. DNA for the CDR3: TGTGCCAGCAGCACCGGGACTAGCGGGAGCGTTCAGCAGTATTTT. This sequence encodes CASSTGTSGSVQQYF.

This clone came up a few times. In DNA form, the CDR3 reads TGTGCCAGCAGCCCACGTTACACGGGGTACATGAGCTCCTACAATGAGCAGTTCTTC. This encodes CASSPRYTGYMSSYNEQFF. The chain combines TRBV7-3 with TRBJ2-1; D possibly corresponds to TRBD2 (5 bases). This CDR3 region has 19 residues. V was cut by 5 bases and J by 0 bases, with 23 bases left in between. CDR1 and CDR2 from the germline V gene are SGHTA and FQGTGA. Supplemented by reference TRBV7-3 and TRBJ2-1, the full variable domain reads GAGVSQTPSNKVTEKGKYVELRCDPISGHTALYWYRQSLGQGPEFLIYFQGTGAADDSGLPNDRFFAVRPEGSVSTLKIQRTERGDSAVYLCASSPRYTGYMSSYNEQFFGPGTRLTVL.

In this sample, this clone turned up a few times. The V call is TRBV2, the J call TRBJ1-2; D call uncertain. From germline, CDR1 is SNHLY and CDR2 FYNNEI. This CDR3 spans 13 amino acids. V lost 8 bases and J lost 5, with 15 bases in between. The DNA of the CDR3 is TGTGCCAGCCTCCAGGAGCGGGAATATGGCTACACCTTC. Protein product: CASLQEREYGYTF. The full variable domain, completed using reference TRBV2 and TRBJ1-2, is EPEVTQTPSHQVTQMGQEVILRCVPISNHLYFYWYRQILGQKVEFLVSFYNNEISEKSEIFDDQFSVERPDGSNFTLKIRSTKLEDSAMYFCASLQEREYGYTFGSGTRLTVV.

CDR3 in DNA: TGTGCCAGCAGTCCAGGGGCGCCGGACACTGAAGCTTTCTTT. It codes for CASSPGAPDTEAFF. The V call is TRBV6-5, the J call TRBJ1-1; D may be TRBD1 (6 bases). V lost 5 bases and J lost 3, with 13 bases in between. Germline assignment: CDR1 MNHEY and CDR2 SVGAGI. This CDR3 contains 14 residues.

V is TRBV19 and J is TRBJ1-2; D remains ambiguous. Germline lookup yields CDR1 LNHDA and CDR2 SQIVND (reference sequence). This CDR3 contains 14 residues. The V and J ends lost 3 bases and 6 bases respectively, with 14 bases between them. This CDR3 reads CASSIDRGNDGYTF. The CDR3 DNA is TGTGCCAGTAGTATCGATCGAGGGAATGATGGCTACACCTTC.

The chain has TRBV27 and TRBJ1-2; D is perhaps TRBD1 (6 bases). Germline CDR1 and CDR2: MNHEY and SMNVEV (reference sequence). This CDR3 is built from 15 residues. Trimming left V 2 bases short and J 4 bases short, with 14 bases between. The CDR3 spells CASSLSSGVFYGYTF. The CDR3, as DNA: TGTGCCAGCAGTTTAAGCTCAGGGGTATTCTATGGCTACACCTTC.

The rearrangement uses TRBV2 and TRBJ1-2; TRBD1 aligns across 8 bases. V lost 5 bases, J lost 6 bases, and 5 bases stayed unmatched. CDR3 length: 13 amino acids. The germline CDR1 and CDR2 sequences are SNHLY and FYNNEI. The CDR3 protein is CASSPDRGNGYTF. The CDR3, as DNA: TGTGCCAGCAGTCCTGACAGGGGCAATGGCTACACCTTC. Full variable domain (outside the CDR3, taken from reference TRBV2 and TRBJ1-2): EPEVTQTPSHQVTQMGQEVILRCVPISNHLYFYWYRQILGQKVEFLVSFYNNEISEKSEIFDDQFSVERPDGSNFTLKIRSTKLEDSAMYFCASSPDRGNGYTFGSGTRLTVV.

The chain is built from TRBV7-9 and TRBJ1-4; no clear D gene. Germline V CDR1 and CDR2: SEHNR, FQNEAQ (reference sequence). CDR3 size: 14 residues. V shed 8 bases and J shed 8 bases, with 18 bases lying between them. CDR3 region: CASRSEGLQEKLFF. The CDR3 DNA follows: TGTGCCAGCCGATCGGAGGGCCTTCAGGAAAAACTGTTTTTT.

This chain links TRBV14 with TRBJ2-1; 7 bases are shared with TRBD1. The V gene end was trimmed by 4 bases and the J gene end by 7 bases; junction bases not matched to a gene: 7. CDR3 length equals 14 residues. CDR1 is SGHDN and CDR2 is FVKESK in the germline V gene. The CDR3 is CASSPLGGRNEQFF. The CDR3 DNA reads as TGTGCCAGCAGCCCCCTAGGGGGCAGGAATGAGCAGTTCTTC. The full variable domain, its missing parts supplied by reference TRBV14 and TRBJ2-1, is EAGVTQFPSHSVIEKGQTVTLRCDPISGHDNLYWYRRVMGKEIKFLLHFVKESKQDESGMPNNRFLAERTGGTYSTLKVQPAELEDSGVYFCASSPLGGRNEQFFGPGTRLTVL.

The chain carries TRBV5-6 and TRBJ2-1; 9 positions agree with TRBD2. Germline-derived CDR1 and CDR2 are SGHDT and YYEEEE. The V and J ends lost 0 bases and 4 bases, in that order; junction bases with no gene match: 2. CDR3 length: 15 residues. DNA of the CDR3: TGTGCCAGCAGCTTGGGACTAGCGGTTTACAATGAGCAGTTCTTC. Amino acids: CASSLGLAVYNEQFF.

The rearrangement uses TRBV29-1 and TRBJ2-3; 10 nucleotides line up with TRBD2. V shed 3 bases, J shed 6 bases, and the junction held 9 bases outside the gene matches. From germline, CDR1 is SQVTM and CDR2 ANQGSEA. This CDR3 is built from 15 residues. The DNA for the CDR3 is TGCAGCGTTGAGTCCCAGCGGGAGGGTCGGGATACGCAGTATTTT. Protein product: CSVESQREGRDTQYF.

The chain carries TRBV29-1 and TRBJ2-5; TRBD2 aligns across 11 bases. Germline CDR1 is SQVTM and CDR2 is ANQGSEA. With 6 bases clipped from V and 9 bases from J, the junction kept 15 bases outside the gene matches. The CDR3 spans 15 residues. The CDR3 DNA sequence: TGCAGCGTGGGGGGGTCTAGCGGGAGGCAGGTGGCCCAGTACTTC. Residues: CSVGGSSGRQVAQYF.

The rearrangement joins TRBV19 to TRBJ2-4; D possibly corresponds to TRBD2 (6 bases). CDR1 and CDR2 from the germline V gene are LNHDA and SQIVND (reference sequence). This CDR3 contains 15 residues. V lost 0 bases to trimming and J lost 4 bases, with 10 bases between them. CDR3 nucleotides: TGTGCCAGTAGTATAGACCCCGGGACTAAAAACATTCAGTACTTC. Its protein product is CASSIDPGTKNIQYF.

The chain carries TRBV28 and TRBJ2-5; 11 bases map to TRBD2. Germline V gives CDR1 MDHEN, CDR2 SYDVKM. The CDR3 covers 16 residues. V was clipped by 2 bases and J by 1 base; unmatched bases: 3. This chain's CDR3 is CASSLRGLAAQETQYF. The DNA of the CDR3 is TGTGCCAGCAGTTTAAGGGGACTAGCGGCCCAAGAGACCCAGTACTTC.

This clone was seen only a few times. This chain connects TRBV6-6 to TRBJ2-1; 10 bases match TRBD2. This CDR3 has 15 residues. The V gene's germline CDR1 is MNHNY and CDR2 SVGAGI (reference sequence). Unmatched junction bases numbered 7, after V lost 2 bases and J lost 9 bases. CDR3 residues: CASSYRVAGGGEQFF. CDR3 coding DNA: TGTGCCAGCAGTTACAGGGTAGCGGGAGGAGGTGAGCAGTTCTTC.

As DNA, the CDR3 is TGCGCCAGCAGCCAAGAGTCGGGGGAGAGAGGAGATACGCAGTATTTT. Amino acids: CASSQESGERGDTQYF. The chain employs TRBV4-1 and TRBJ2-3; a possible D gene is TRBD2 (6 bases). From germline, CDR1 is MGHRA and CDR2 YSYEKL. The V end was cut by 0 bases, the J end by 5 bases, with 15 bases between. The CDR3 contains 16 residues.

CDR3 loop: CASSIPLGTETQYF. DNA for the CDR3: TGCGCCAGCAGCATCCCTCTAGGAACAGAGACCCAGTACTTC. This sequence joins TRBV5-1 and TRBJ2-5; D remains ambiguous. The CDR3 covers 14 residues. Looked up from germline, CDR1 is SGHRS and CDR2 is YFSETQ. V lost 4 bases to trimming and J lost 4 bases, with 14 bases between them.